What follows are 21 T cell receptor beta chains derived from one specimen sequenced in a study of graft-versus-host responses after intestinal transplantation. The protocol was immunoSEQ multiplex PCR, while the TCRdb copy is restricted to in-frame clones and leaves out a portion. The sample gives about 77,000 clones, 92% of which show up once; over 0.55% is in the top ten. This material consisted of PBMCs, taken 98 days after intestinal transplantation. Receptors were obtained from a human patient who received an intestinal transplant, so some T cells may come from the graft donor.

The J gene is TRBJ2-2, the V gene TRBV2; TRBD2 might be the D (6 bases). Trimming left V 0 bases short and J 0 bases short, with 14 bases between. Germline CDR1 SNHLY, CDR2 FYNNEI. CDR3 length equals 18 residues. The CDR3: CASSEAPSAAANTGELFF. The DNA for the CDR3 is TGTGCCAGCAGTGAAGCGCCTAGCGCCGCCGCGAACACCGGGGAGCTGTTTTTT.

V and J are TRBV4-3 and TRBJ2-7; no reliable D call. V lost 0 bases to trimming and J lost 7 bases, with 7 bases between them. Germline CDR1 and CDR2: LGHNA and YSLEER. CDR3 length equals 12 residues. The CDR3 sequence: CASSQDLREQYF. CDR3 sequence (DNA): TGCGCCAGCAGCCAAGATCTAAGGGAGCAGTACTTC.

V is TRBV30 and J is TRBJ2-7; TRBD2 aligns across 10 bases. V lost 4 bases to trimming and J lost 2 bases; unmatched junction nucleotides: 8. The CDR3 is made up of 15 amino acids. CDR1 is GTSNPN, CDR2 SVGIG, per germline (reference sequence). The CDR3 spells CAWNSGTSVTYEQYF. The CDR3 DNA reads as TGTGCCTGGAACTCCGGGACTAGCGTAACCTACGAGCAGTACTTC.

The chain carries TRBV7-8 and TRBJ2-7, with D possibly matching TRBD1 (5 bases). The CDR3 contains 13 residues. V gave up 1 base and J gave up 4 bases, with 8 bases separating them. CDR1 is SGHVS and CDR2 is FQNEAQ in the germline V gene. CDR3 DNA: TGTGCCAGCAGCTTAGGCCCAGGGTACGAGCAGTACTTC. Residues: CASSLGPGYEQYF.

About this clone: One junction end does not reproduce the germline sequence, and a read error may be involved. The chain recombines TRBV25-1 with TRBJ2-3; no clear D gene. In germline, CDR1 is MGHDK, CDR2 SYGVNS. CDR3 size: 11 residues. The CDR3 is CTSSESDTQYF. The DNA for the CDR3 is TGTACCAGCAGCGAATCAGATACGCAGTATTTT.

This chain joins TRBV28 and TRBJ2-7; TRBD2 is a possible D gene (6 bases). The CDR3 length is 18 residues. Trimming pared 3 bases from V and 1 base from J, leaving 22 bases between. Germline V lookup: CDR1 MDHEN, CDR2 SYDVKM. As DNA, the CDR3 is TGTGCCAGCAGTTTCCCCACCGGGAAAGCGGGTTTGTCCTACGAGCAGTACTTC. This gives the protein CASSFPTGKAGLSYEQYF. Drawing the rest from reference TRBV28 and TRBJ2-7, the complete variable domain is DVKVTQSSRYLVKRTGEKVFLECVQDMDHENMFWYRQDPGLGLRLIYFSYDVKMKEKGDIPEGYSVSREKKERFSLILESASTNQTSMYLCASSFPTGKAGLSYEQYFGPGTRLTVT.

This chain's CDR3 is CASSASETQYF. The CDR3 bases are TGTGCCAGCAGCGCGTCCGAGACCCAGTACTTC. The chain uses TRBV5-6 and TRBJ2-5; D gene unclear. Germline CDR1 and CDR2: SGHDT and YYEEEE. This CDR3 has 11 residues. V lost 4 bases to trimming and J lost 5 bases, with 6 bases between them.

This rearrangement joins TRBV6-5 to TRBJ1-1; weak D call: TRBD1 (6 bases). Germline V gene sequence: CDR1 MNHEY, CDR2 SVGAGI. V gave up 2 bases and J gave up 1 base, with 11 bases separating them. The CDR3 is 15 residues long. In DNA form, the CDR3 reads TGTGCCAGCAGTTACGCGGGGGCCTCGAACACTGAAGCTTTCTTT. Encoded protein: CASSYAGASNTEAFF.

The CDR3 is CAWIGRGGGYEQYF. CDR3 in DNA: TGTGCCTGGATAGGTAGGGGGGGCGGGTACGAGCAGTACTTC. V usage is TRBV30 and J usage is TRBJ2-7; the D gene is possibly TRBD2 (7 bases). Germline CDR1 is GTSNPN and CDR2 is SVGIG (reference sequence). V lost 4 bases and J 4 bases, leaving 17 bases between the germline ends. The CDR3 has 14 amino acids.

This sequence joins TRBV5-8 and TRBJ1-5, with D hard to call. Per germline, CDR1 SGHTS and CDR2 YDEGEE. V lost 4 bases and J lost 2, with 19 bases in between. The CDR3 extends over 17 amino acids. CDR3 loop: CASSGLAGNIGNQPQHF. The CDR3 coding sequence is TGTGCCAGCAGCGGGTTAGCGGGCAATATAGGCAATCAGCCCCAGCATTTT. Drawing the rest from reference TRBV5-8 and TRBJ1-5, the complete variable domain is EAGVTQSPTHLIKTRGQQATLRCSPISGHTSVYWYQQALGLGLQFLLWYDEGEERNRGNFPPRFSGRQFPNYSSELNVNALELEDSALYLCASSGLAGNIGNQPQHFGDGTRLSIL.

V is TRBV6-1 and J is TRBJ1-3, with 9 bases that match TRBD1. V lost 5 bases and J lost 4; bases outside the gene matches: 6. Germline V gene lookup returns CDR1 MNHNS and CDR2 SASEGT. The CDR3 length is 15 residues. The CDR3 DNA is TGTGCCAGCAGTCCCGGGACAGGGATCGGAAACACCATATATTTT. Amino acids: CASSPGTGIGNTIYF.

V usage is TRBV5-6 and J usage is TRBJ2-3; the D gene is possibly TRBD2 (5 bases). Germline CDR1 reads SGHDT; CDR2 reads YYEEEE. V shed 1 base and J shed 5 bases, with 17 bases lying between them. CDR3 size: 16 residues. The CDR3 region is CASSLWKRSSIDTQYF. For the CDR3, the DNA is TGTGCCAGCAGCTTGTGGAAGCGGTCCAGTATAGATACGCAGTATTTT.

The rearrangement uses TRBV12-5 and TRBJ2-7, with TRBD1 as a possible D gene (6 bases). From germline, CDR1 is LGHNT and CDR2 FRNRAP. Trimming shortened V by 2 bases and J by 2 bases, and 16 bases separated the two germline ends. The CDR3 is made up of 16 amino acids. The CDR3 DNA is TGTGCTAGTGGTTTGAGGGGTCCTGGGACAACCTACGAGCAGTACTTC. Protein: CASGLRGPGTTYEQYF.

This chain connects TRBV10-3 to TRBJ2-1; no firm D call. The CDR3 runs 13 residues. CDR1 is ENHRY, CDR2 SYGVKD, per germline. V dropped 0 bases and J dropped 10 bases, with 10 bases sitting between them. The CDR3 DNA reads TGTGCCATCAGTGAGTCAATGGTTAGAGAGCAGTTCTTC. Its protein product is CAISESMVREQFF.

The sample holds one count of this clone. The V and J genes are TRBV15 and TRBJ2-1, with D possibly being TRBD1 (6 bases). CDR1 is LNHNV and CDR2 is YYDKDF in the germline V gene (reference sequence). The germline V and J ends were trimmed by 3 bases and 10 bases, with 13 bases remaining between them. This CDR3 contains 13 residues. The chain's CDR3 is CATSRDSLVEQFF. The CDR3 bases are TGTGCCACCAGCAGGGACAGCCTTGTCGAGCAGTTCTTC.

The V gene is TRBV5-1, the J gene TRBJ2-6; D may match TRBD1 or TRBD2 (6 bases each). This CDR3 has 16 amino acids. Germline V lookup: CDR1 SGHRS, CDR2 YFSETQ. The V gene lost 3 bases and the J gene lost 0 bases, with 10 bases spanning the gap. CDR3 in DNA: TGCGCCAGCAGCTGGGGGGCCTACTCTGGGGCCAACGTCCTGACTTTC. It codes for CASSWGAYSGANVLTF. The variable domain in full, with the rest retrieved from reference TRBV5-1 and TRBJ2-6, is KAGVTQTPRYLIKTRGQQVTLSCSPISGHRSVSWYQQTPGQGLQFLFEYFSETQRNKGNFPGRFSGRQFSNSRSEMNVSTLELGDSALYLCASSWGAYSGANVLTFGAGSRLTVL.

The rearrangement joins TRBV2 to TRBJ1-1; TRBD1 matches 9 bases. Germline V CDR1 and CDR2: SNHLY, FYNNEI. V lost 0 bases to trimming and J lost 0 bases; unmatched junction nucleotides: 2. The CDR3 is made up of 16 amino acids. CDR3 sequence: CASSEATGGLNTEAFF. The DNA for the CDR3 is TGTGCCAGCAGTGAAGCGACAGGGGGATTGAACACTGAAGCTTTCTTT.

The rearrangement joins TRBV28 to TRBJ1-2, with 7 bases lining up with TRBD1. The CDR3 contains 12 residues. Per germline, CDR1 MDHEN and CDR2 SYDVKM. Trimming removed 6 bases from V and 4 bases from J; junction bases left unmatched: 2. CDR3 bases: TGTGCCAGCAGGGGGACAGTCTATGGCTACACCTTC. Protein product: CASRGTVYGYTF.

This clone came up once. This rearrangement joins TRBV28 to TRBJ2-5; D call uncertain. Germline V lookup: CDR1 MDHEN, CDR2 SYDVKM. The CDR3 is 14 amino acids. The V end lost 4 bases, the J end lost 1 base, and 10 bases lay between the germline ends. CDR3 loop: CASSSRRVQETQYF. The CDR3 bases are TGTGCCAGCAGTTCCCGAAGGGTCCAAGAGACCCAGTACTTC.

The chain has TRBV9 and TRBJ2-1; no firm D call. This CDR3 region has 16 residues. Trimming pared 6 bases from V and 0 bases from J, leaving 16 bases between. Looked up from germline, CDR1 is SGDLS and CDR2 is YYNGEE. The CDR3 nucleotides are TGTGCCAGCACCTCCTGGACGGATAGCTCCTACAATGAGCAGTTCTTC. Its translation: CASTSWTDSSYNEQFF.

This rearrangement joins TRBV6-4 to TRBJ2-1; a weak D match, TRBD2 (5 bases). The germline V and J ends were trimmed by 0 bases and 0 bases, with 6 bases remaining between them. The germline V gene encodes CDR1 MRHNA and CDR2 SNTAGT. The CDR3 spans 15 residues. CDR3 region: CASSDSSGSYNEQFF. In DNA form, the CDR3 reads TGTGCCAGCAGTGACTCGAGCGGCTCCTACAATGAGCAGTTCTTC.